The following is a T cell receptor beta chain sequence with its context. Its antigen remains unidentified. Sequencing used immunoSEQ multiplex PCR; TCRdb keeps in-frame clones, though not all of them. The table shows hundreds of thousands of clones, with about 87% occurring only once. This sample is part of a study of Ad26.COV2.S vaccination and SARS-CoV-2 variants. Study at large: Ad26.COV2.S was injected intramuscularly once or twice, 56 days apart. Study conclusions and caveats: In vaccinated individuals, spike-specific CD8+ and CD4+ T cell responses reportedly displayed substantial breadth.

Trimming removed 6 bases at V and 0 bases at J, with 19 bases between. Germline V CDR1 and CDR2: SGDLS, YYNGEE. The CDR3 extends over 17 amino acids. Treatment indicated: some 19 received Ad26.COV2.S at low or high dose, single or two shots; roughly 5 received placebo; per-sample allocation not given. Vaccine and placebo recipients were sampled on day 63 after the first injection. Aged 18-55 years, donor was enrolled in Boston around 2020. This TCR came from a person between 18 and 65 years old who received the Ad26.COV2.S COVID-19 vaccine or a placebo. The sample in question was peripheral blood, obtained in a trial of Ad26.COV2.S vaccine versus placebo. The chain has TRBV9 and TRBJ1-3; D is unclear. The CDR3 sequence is CASTRGTELVSGNTIYF. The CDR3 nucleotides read TGTGCCAGCACCCGTGGTACCGAATTAGTCTCTGGAAACACCATATATTTT.